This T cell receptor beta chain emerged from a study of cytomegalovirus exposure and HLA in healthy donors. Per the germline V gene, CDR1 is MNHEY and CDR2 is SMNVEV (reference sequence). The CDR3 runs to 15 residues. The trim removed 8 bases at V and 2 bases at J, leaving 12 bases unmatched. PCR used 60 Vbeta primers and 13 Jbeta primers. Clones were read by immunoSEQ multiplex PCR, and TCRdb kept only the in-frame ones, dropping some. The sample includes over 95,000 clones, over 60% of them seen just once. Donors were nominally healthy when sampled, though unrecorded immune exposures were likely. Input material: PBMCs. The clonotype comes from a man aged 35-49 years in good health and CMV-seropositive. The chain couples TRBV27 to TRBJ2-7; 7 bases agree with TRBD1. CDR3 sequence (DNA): TGTGCCAGCTCCTCGGCAAGGGGGCTTACCTACGAGCAGTACTTC. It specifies CASSSARGLTYEQYF.